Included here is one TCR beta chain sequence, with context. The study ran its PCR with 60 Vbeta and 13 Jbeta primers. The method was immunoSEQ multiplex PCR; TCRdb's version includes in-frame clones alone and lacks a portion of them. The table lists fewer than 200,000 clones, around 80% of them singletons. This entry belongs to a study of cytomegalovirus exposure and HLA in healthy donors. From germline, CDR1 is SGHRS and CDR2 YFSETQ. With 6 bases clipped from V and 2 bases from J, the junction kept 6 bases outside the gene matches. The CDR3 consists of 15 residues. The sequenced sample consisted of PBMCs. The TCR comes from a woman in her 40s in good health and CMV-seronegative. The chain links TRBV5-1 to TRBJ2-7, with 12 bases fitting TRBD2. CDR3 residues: CASKLAGGPPYEQYF. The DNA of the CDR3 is TGCGCCAGCAAACTAGCGGGAGGCCCGCCCTACGAGCAGTACTTC.